Reported below is one TCR beta chain. The target antigen is unknown. Libraries were made from TCR beta cDNA, and they carried unique molecular identifiers. TCRdb independently ran MiXCR on the PCR reads; one entry per CDR3 protein. The table lists hundreds of thousands of distinct CDR3 sequences, 25% to 30% of them singletons, with around 0.55% in the top ten. This sample is drawn from a study of post-analysis software for immune sequencing data. Study-level results: The normalized Chao1 diversity of multiple sclerosis patients was significantly lower than that of controls. By F measure, strong co-clustering occurred among samples prepared in the same batch.

Input material: blood. This TCR derives from a girl aged 5-17 years with multiple sclerosis.

This CDR3 reads CASSLDGLGPHNEKLFF. DNA for the CDR3: TGCGCCAGCAGCTTGGACGGACTAGGACCGCATAATGAAAAACTGTTTTTT. The chain couples TRBV5-1 to TRBJ1-4; no reliable D call. Germline lookup yields CDR1 SGHRS and CDR2 YFSETQ. This CDR3 is built from 17 residues. V shed 0 bases and J shed 4 bases, with 16 bases lying between them. The full variable domain, with the rest looked up from reference TRBV5-1 and TRBJ1-4, is KAGVTQTPRYLIKTRGQQVTLSCSPISGHRSVSWYQQTPGQGLQFLFEYFSETQRNKGNFPGRFSGRQFSNSRSEMNVSTLELGDSALYLCASSLDGLGPHNEKLFFGSGTQLSVL.